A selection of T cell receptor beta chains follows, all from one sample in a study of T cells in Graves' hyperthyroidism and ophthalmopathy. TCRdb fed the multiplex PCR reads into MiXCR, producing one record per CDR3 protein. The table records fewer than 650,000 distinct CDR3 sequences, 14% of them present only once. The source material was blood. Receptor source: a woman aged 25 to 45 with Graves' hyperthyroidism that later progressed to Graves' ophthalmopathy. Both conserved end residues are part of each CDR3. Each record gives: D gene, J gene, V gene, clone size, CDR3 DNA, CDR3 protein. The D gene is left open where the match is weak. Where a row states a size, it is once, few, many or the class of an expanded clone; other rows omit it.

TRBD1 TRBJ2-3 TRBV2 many TGTGCCAGCAGTGTCAGGGGGCGAAACACAGATACGCAGTATTTT CASSVRGRNTDTQYF
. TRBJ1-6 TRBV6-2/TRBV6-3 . TGTGCCAGCACCCATACTTGGAGCTCCTATAATTCACCCCTCCACTTT CASTHTWSSYNSPLHF
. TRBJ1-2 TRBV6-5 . TGTGCCAGCAGCCGGGACAAGAACTATGGCTACACCTTC CASSRDKNYGYTF
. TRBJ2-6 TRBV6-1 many TGTGCCAGTACATTCCTGACCCAGGGATCTGGGGCCAACGTCCTGACTTTC CASTFLTQGSGANVLTF
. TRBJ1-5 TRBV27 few TGTGCCAGCAGTCCACAACCCCTCACAGGGAACAATCAGCCCCAGCATTTT CASSPQPLTGNNQPQHF
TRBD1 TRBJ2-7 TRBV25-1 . TGTGCCAGCAGTGAGGGACAGTTCGACGAGCAGTACTTC CASSEGQFDEQYF
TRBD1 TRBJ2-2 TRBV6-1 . TGTGCCAGCAGTAGGGACAGCTTTAACACCGGGGAGCTGTTTTTT CASSRDSFNTGELFF
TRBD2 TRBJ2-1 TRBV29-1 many TGCAGCGTCGAGGGACTATCATCACCATACAATGAGCAGTTCTTC CSVEGLSSPYNEQFF
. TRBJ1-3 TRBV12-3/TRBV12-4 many TGTGCCAGCAGTACTTCTGGAAACACCATATATTTT CASSTSGNTIYF
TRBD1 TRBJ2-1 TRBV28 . TGTGCCAGCAGTTTATTTAGGGCAGGGGGCCTCAATGAGCAGTTCTTC CASSLFRAGGLNEQFF
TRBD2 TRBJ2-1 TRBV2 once TGTGCCAGCATAGCGGGCTACTACAATGAGCAGTTCTTC CASIAGYYNEQFF
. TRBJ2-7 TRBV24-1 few TGTGCCACCAGTGATTTAACAGACGAGCAGTACTTC CATSDLTDEQYF
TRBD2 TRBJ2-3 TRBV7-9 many TGTGCCAGCAGCTTAGGGGTAGCGGGAGCAGATACGCAGTATTTT CASSLGVAGADTQYF
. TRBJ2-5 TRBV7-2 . TGTGCCAGCAGCCGGGGCGGACAACAGACCCGGTACTTC CASSRGGQQTRYF
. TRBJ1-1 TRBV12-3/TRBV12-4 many TGTGCCAGCAGTTTGTCAGGGATTGACATCGGCACTGAAGCTTTCTTT CASSLSGIDIGTEAFF
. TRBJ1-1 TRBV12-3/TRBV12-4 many TGTGCCAGCAGTTTTCACGACACCACTGAAGCTTTCTTT CASSFHDTTEAFF
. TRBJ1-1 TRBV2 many TGTGCCAGCAGTGAATTGGGGGGCCAGAACACTGAAGCTTTCTTT CASSELGGQNTEAFF
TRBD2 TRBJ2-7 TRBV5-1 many TGCGCCAGCAGCTTGACTACTAGCGGGAGCTACGAGCAGTACTTC CASSLTTSGSYEQYF
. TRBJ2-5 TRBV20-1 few TGCAGTGCCGCCCGGACAGCCCAAGAGACCCAGTACTTC CSAARTAQETQYF
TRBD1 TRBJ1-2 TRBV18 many TGTGCCAGCTCACCACCTACGGGACAGGGGAATTATGGCTACACCTTC CASSPPTGQGNYGYTF
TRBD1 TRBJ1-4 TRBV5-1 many TGCGCCAGCAGCCAGAGCAAAAACAGGGGCCTTAATGAAAAACTGTTTTTT CASSQSKNRGLNEKLFF
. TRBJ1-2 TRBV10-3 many TGTGCCATCAGTGATGTAGAAATTAATGGCTACACCTTC CAISDVEINGYTF
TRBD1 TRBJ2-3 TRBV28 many TGTGCCAGCGGCACAGGGGGCTGGAGAACAGATACGCAGTATTTT CASGTGGWRTDTQYF
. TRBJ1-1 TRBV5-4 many TGTGCCAGCAGCTTAAGTGCCACTGAAGCTTTCTTT CASSLSATEAFF
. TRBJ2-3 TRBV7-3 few TGTGCCAGCAGCTTAAATGCACCGCCGGGGGATACGCAGTATTTT CASSLNAPPGDTQYF
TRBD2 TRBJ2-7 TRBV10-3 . TGTGCCATCAGTGGGGGGGGTAGAACCTACGAGCAGTACTTC CAISGGGRTYEQYF
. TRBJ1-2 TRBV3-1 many TGTGCCAGCAGCCCCGGAAAGAGATATGGCTACACCTTC CASSPGKRYGYTF
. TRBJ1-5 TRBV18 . TGTGCCAGCTCACCGGCCCAGGGGCCCCAGCATTTT CASSPAQGPQHF
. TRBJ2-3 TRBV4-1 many TGCGCCAGCAGCCAAGATGGCGGCGGACTAGATACGCAGTATTTT CASSQDGGGLDTQYF
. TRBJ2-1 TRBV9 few TGTGCCAGCAGCGACTTGAATGCGCAGTTCTTC CASSDLNAQFF
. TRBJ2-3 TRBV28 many TGTGCCAGCAGTTTAACGGCTTCGGGAGATACGCAGTATTTT CASSLTASGDTQYF
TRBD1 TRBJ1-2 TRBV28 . TGTGCCAGCAGTTTAGCAGGACAGGGGGACGATGGCTACACCTTC CASSLAGQGDDGYTF
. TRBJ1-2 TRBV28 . TGTGCCAGCAGTTTATCCTCGAACGGCTACACCTTC CASSLSSNGYTF
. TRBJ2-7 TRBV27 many TGTGCCAGCAGTCTTGGGTCTGGCGGGAACGCCTACGAGCAGTACTTC CASSLGSGGNAYEQYF
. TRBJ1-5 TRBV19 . TGTGCCAGTAGCAACAGGGACCATCAGCCCCAGCATTTT CASSNRDHQPQHF
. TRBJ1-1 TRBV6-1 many TGTGCCAGCAGTGAGTGGGGCAGGAGATACGCTTTCTTT CASSEWGRRYAFF
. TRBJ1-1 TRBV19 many TGTGCCAGTAGGAATCGGGAAATGACTGGGAGGAACACTGAAGCTTTCTTT CASRNREMTGRNTEAFF
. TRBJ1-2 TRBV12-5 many TGTGCTAGTGGTTTGTTGGGAACAGGGCGAGCTAACTATGGCTACACCTTC CASGLLGTGRANYGYTF